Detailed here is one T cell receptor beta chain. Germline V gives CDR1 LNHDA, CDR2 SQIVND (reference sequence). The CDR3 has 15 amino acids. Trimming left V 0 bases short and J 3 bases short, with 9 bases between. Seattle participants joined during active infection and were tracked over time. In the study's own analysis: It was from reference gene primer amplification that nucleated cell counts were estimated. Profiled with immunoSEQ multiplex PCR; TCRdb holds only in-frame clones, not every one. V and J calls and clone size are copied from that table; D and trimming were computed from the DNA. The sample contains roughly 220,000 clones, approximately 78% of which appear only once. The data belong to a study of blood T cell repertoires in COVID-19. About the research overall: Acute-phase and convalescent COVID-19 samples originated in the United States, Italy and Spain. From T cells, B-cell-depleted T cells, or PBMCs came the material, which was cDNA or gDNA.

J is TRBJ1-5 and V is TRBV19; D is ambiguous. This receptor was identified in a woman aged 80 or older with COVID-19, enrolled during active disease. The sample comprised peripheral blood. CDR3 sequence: CASSIDRGNNQPQHF. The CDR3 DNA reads TGTGCCAGTAGTATAGATCGAGGGAACAATCAGCCCCAGCATTTT.